This paragraph reports one TCR beta chain. The antigen is unknown. A multiplex PCR was run with 60 Vbeta primers and 13 Jbeta primers. Clones were sequenced by immunoSEQ multiplex PCR, and TCRdb holds only the in-frame ones, with some missing. The sample lists over 150,000 clones; roughly 79% were seen once. These data originate in a study of cytomegalovirus exposure and HLA in healthy donors. General study findings and limits: Accounts indicate the classifier identified cytomegalovirus status with strong specificity and sensitivity. One cluster of highly shared sequence variants probably arose as a sequencing artifact.

This CDR3 region has 13 residues. The V gene's germline CDR1 is LNHDA and CDR2 SQIVND (reference sequence). V was pared by 3 bases and J by 6 bases, with 2 bases of the junction left unmatched. The TCR originated in a woman in her 50s in good health and CMV-seronegative. The source material was PBMCs. V is TRBV19 and J is TRBJ1-5; 7 nucleotides line up with TRBD1. CDR3: CASSITGAQPQHF. As DNA, the CDR3 is TGTGCCAGTAGTATCACAGGGGCTCAGCCCCAGCATTTT.